This T cell receptor beta chain was captured by sequencing in a study of blood T cell repertoires in COVID-19. On the study more broadly: Acute-phase and convalescent COVID-19 samples originated in the United States, Italy and Spain. In each case, the material was cDNA or gDNA derived from T cells, B-cell-depleted T cells, or PBMCs.

From germline, CDR1 is LNHDA and CDR2 SQIVND (reference sequence). J gave up 0 bases and V 5 bases, and 7 bases lay outside the gene matches. This CDR3 contains 17 residues. As originally analysed: How many nucleated cells were present was estimated from reference gene primer amplification. Some clones are missing from TCRdb's copy, which holds only in-frame ones; the method was immunoSEQ multiplex PCR. That table gives V, J and clone size, and the DNA gave D and trimming. The data hold about 210,000 clones, with about four fifths observed a single time. The chain uses TRBV19 and TRBJ1-6, with 7 nucleotides matching TRBD1. Sequenced: peripheral blood. The source of this sequence is a man aged 55 to 70 with acute or convalescent COVID-19. CDR3 region: CASSVRQGSSYNSPLHF. DNA for the CDR3: TGTGCCAGTAGTGTCCGACAGGGCAGCTCCTATAATTCACCCCTCCACTTT.